These 26 T cell receptor beta chains originate from one sample sequenced in a study of T cells in Graves' hyperthyroidism and ophthalmopathy. Regions amplified from RNA transcripts were the TCR beta CDR3 regions. First-round RT-PCR targeting the TCR CDR3 was performed with the HTBI primer set. Each CDR3 protein gets one entry after TCRdb re-called the multiplex PCR reads with MiXCR. The sample includes a few hundred thousand distinct CDR3 sequences, less than 25% of them seen just once. Material for sequencing was blood. Receptors were obtained from a man aged 18 to 29 with Graves' hyperthyroidism.

The rearrangement joins TRBV6-1 to TRBJ1-3, with 7 bases fitting TRBD1. With 5 bases clipped from V and 0 bases from J, the junction kept 4 bases outside the gene matches. The CDR3 covers 15 residues. Germline CDR1 is MNHNS and CDR2 is SASEGT. The CDR3 DNA follows: TGTGCCAGCAGTCTAGAGGGGGCCTCTGGAAACACCATATATTTT. Translation: CASSLEGASGNTIYF.

This clonotype was picked up many times. The chain joins TRBV6-1 to TRBJ2-5; 9 bases agree with TRBD2. Losses at the gene ends were 4 bases for V and 1 base for J; bases not matched to a gene: 4. Looked up from germline, CDR1 is MNHNS and CDR2 is SASEGT. The CDR3 has 15 amino acids. The chain's CDR3 is CASSVASGVQETQYF. CDR3 nucleotide sequence: TGTGCCAGCAGTGTGGCTAGCGGGGTCCAAGAGACCCAGTACTTC.

V usage is TRBV3-1 and J usage is TRBJ2-7, with a possible D match to TRBD1 (6 bases). The V gene lost 0 bases and the J gene lost 9 bases, with 12 bases spanning the gap. Germline CDR1 is LGHDT and CDR2 is YNNKEL (reference sequence). This CDR3 is built from 13 residues. Here the CDR3 DNA reads TGTGCCAGCAGCCAAGATCAGGGGTCGGTGCAGTACTTC. It is translated as CASSQDQGSVQYF.

This clonotype was counted many times. The rearrangement links TRBV15 to TRBJ2-5, with a possible D match to TRBD2 (6 bases). Germline values: CDR1 LNHNV, CDR2 YYDKDF (reference sequence). Trimming shortened V by 6 bases and J by 1 base, and 12 bases separated the two germline ends. This CDR3 has 14 residues. The CDR3 DNA reads as TGTGCCACCAGGCCGGGGAGGTTCCAAGAGACCCAGTACTTC. Encoded protein: CATRPGRFQETQYF.

CDR3 sequence (DNA): TGTGCCTGGCACCAAGGGGGTAATGGCTACACCTTC. As protein: CAWHQGGNGYTF. The genes are TRBV30 and TRBJ1-2, with a tentative D call TRBD1 (6 bases). Germline CDR1 is GTSNPN and CDR2 is SVGIG (reference sequence). V lost 5 bases, J lost 6 bases, and 13 bases lay in between. CDR3 length equals 12 residues.

This clonotype was found many times. The chain joins TRBV6-1 to TRBJ1-1, with D unresolved. CDR3 size: 13 residues. The V gene's germline CDR1 is MNHNS and CDR2 SASEGT. V was pared by 5 bases and J by 3 bases, with 10 bases between. The CDR3 nucleotides are TGTGCCAGCAGTACGGGCCTGGACACTGAAGCTTTCTTT. Protein product: CASSTGLDTEAFF.

The chain uses TRBV12-3 or TRBV12-4 and TRBJ2-7; the match to TRBD1 covers 7 bases. V shed 4 bases and J 2 bases; nucleotides not matched to a gene: 5. This CDR3 contains 14 residues. CDR3 loop: CASSWGQNTYEQYF. The CDR3 DNA reads as TGTGCCAGCAGTTGGGGACAGAACACCTACGAGCAGTACTTC.

This clonotype has at least ten counts. The chain uses TRBV7-8 and TRBJ1-3; D perhaps matches TRBD1 (6 bases). CDR3 length: 14 residues. In germline, CDR1 is SGHVS, CDR2 FQNEAQ. Trimming removed 6 bases from V and 2 bases from J, with 11 bases in between. The CDR3 nucleotides are TGTGCCAGCAGTCGCCCAGGGGCTGGAAACACCATATATTTT. Its protein product is CASSRPGAGNTIYF.

This clonotype was observed at least ten times. CDR3 region: CASSFMGFTGELFF. CDR3 bases: TGTGCCAGCAGTTTTATGGGCTTCACCGGGGAGCTGTTTTTT. This chain uses TRBV28 with TRBJ2-2; unclear D gene. The CDR3 covers 14 residues. V lost 3 bases to trimming and J lost 4 bases, with 9 bases between them. Germline values: CDR1 MDHEN, CDR2 SYDVKM. The full variable domain, in which reference TRBV28 and TRBJ2-2 provide the parts outside the CDR3, is DVKVTQSSRYLVKRTGEKVFLECVQDMDHENMFWYRQDPGLGLRLIYFSYDVKMKEKGDIPEGYSVSREKKERFSLILESASTNQTSMYLCASSFMGFTGELFFGEGSRLTVL.

Ten or more counts support this clonotype. An end of the junction does not agree with germline; a read error may underlie this. CDR3 bases: TGTGCCAGCAGTATACAGGGGGCAAGCACTGAAGCTTTCTTT. Its protein product is CASSIQGASTEAFF. The chain employs TRBV19 and TRBJ1-1, with TRBD1 identical over 9 bases. From germline, CDR1 is LNHDA and CDR2 SQIVND (reference sequence). This CDR3 is 14 amino acids long.

The rearrangement uses TRBV4-1 and TRBJ2-7, with 8 positions matching TRBD1. Germline-derived CDR1 and CDR2 are MGHRA and YSYEKL. V dropped 3 bases and J dropped 6; count of bases not matched to a gene: 4. The CDR3 has 13 amino acids. The CDR3 here is CASSQRGQAEQYF. CDR3 DNA sequence: TGCGCCAGCAGCCAGAGGGGACAGGCCGAGCAGTACTTC.

Many counts were recorded for this clonotype. The V gene is TRBV7-2, the J gene TRBJ2-7; 7 bases fit TRBD1. In germline, CDR1 is SGHTA, CDR2 FQGNSA. This CDR3 has 15 residues. Trimming removed 5 bases from V and 5 bases from J; junction bases left unmatched: 12. The CDR3, as DNA: TGTGCCAGCAGCCTCCGGGACAGCTCCTGGGACGAGCAGTACTTC. Amino acids: CASSLRDSSWDEQYF.

Many counts were recorded for this clonotype. V gene TRBV29-1 combines with J gene TRBJ1-5; 8 nucleotides align to TRBD1. The J segment lost 4 bases and the V segment lost 5 bases, leaving 7 bases of the junction unmatched. CDR1 is SQVTM, CDR2 ANQGSEA, per germline. There are 14 residues in the CDR3. The DNA of the CDR3 is TGCAGCGTTACGGGGACAGGTGATAATCAGCCCCAGCATTTT. Its translation: CSVTGTGDNQPQHF.

There are many counts of this clonotype. The genes are TRBV30 and TRBJ1-5; weak D call: TRBD1 (6 bases). The V and J ends lost 3 bases and 7 bases respectively, with 10 bases between them. The CDR3 sequence is 12 residues long. Germline CDR1 is GTSNPN and CDR2 is SVGIG (reference sequence). The CDR3 nucleotides read TGTGCCTGGAGCCCTGGGGGCCAGCCCCAGCATTTT. This gives the protein CAWSPGGQPQHF.

This clonotype was detected ten times or more. The chain employs TRBV11-2 and TRBJ2-7; a possible D gene is TRBD1 (5 bases). Germline CDR1 reads SGHAT; CDR2 reads FQNNGV. This CDR3 spans 15 amino acids. V was cut by 6 bases and J by 7 bases, with 22 bases left in between. CDR3 sequence: CASRTLRRGKGEQYF. The CDR3 DNA reads TGTGCCAGCAGGACCCTTCGTAGGGGAAAGGGAGAGCAGTACTTC. Together with reference TRBV11-2 and TRBJ2-7, the CDR3 gives the full variable domain: EAGVAQSPRYKIIEKRQSVAFWCNPISGHATLYWYQQILGQGPKLLIQFQNNGVVDDSQLPKDRFSAERLKGVDSTLKIQPAKLEDSAVYLCASRTLRRGKGEQYFGPGTRLTVT.

Regarding this clonotype: One junction end disagrees with the germline gene, perhaps due to a read error. V usage is TRBV4-2 and J usage is TRBJ2-2; the D call may be TRBD1 or TRBD2 (5 bases each). Germline V gene lookup returns CDR1 LGHNA and CDR2 YNFKEQ. The CDR3 consists of 16 residues. The CDR3 DNA follows: TGTGCCAGCAGCCGGCTGGGACGCCGAAACACCGGGGAGCCGTTTTTT. Protein product: CASSRLGRRNTGEPFF.

This clonotype was seen at least ten times. The chain carries TRBV27 and TRBJ2-5; tentatively, D is TRBD1 (6 bases). The CDR3 is 13 residues long. The V end lost 4 bases, the J end lost 3 bases, and 9 bases lay between the germline ends. Germline V gene data show CDR1 as MNHEY and CDR2 as SMNVEV (reference sequence). The CDR3 DNA is TGTGCCAGCAGTTCCAACAGGGAAGAGACCCAGTACTTC. Its protein product is CASSSNREETQYF.

This clonotype was recorded many times. The chain joins TRBV9 to TRBJ2-5; 10 nucleotides match TRBD2. The CDR3 runs 14 residues. The V gene's germline CDR1 is SGDLS and CDR2 YYNGEE. The J segment lost 5 bases and the V segment lost 2 bases, leaving 3 bases of the junction unmatched. The CDR3: CASSVSGGQETQYF. CDR3 nucleotides: TGTGCCAGCAGCGTTAGCGGGGGGCAGGAGACCCAGTACTTC.

This clonotype was found many times. The chain recombines TRBV27 with TRBJ2-7; D is ambiguous. The germline gives CDR1 MNHEY, CDR2 SMNVEV (reference sequence). The V end lost 1 base, the J end lost 2 bases, and 9 bases lay between the germline ends. This CDR3 has 14 residues. CDR3 amino acids: CASSLLGETYEQYF. In DNA form, the CDR3 reads TGTGCCAGCAGTTTATTGGGTGAGACCTACGAGCAGTACTTC.

The genes are TRBV28 and TRBJ2-7; no reliable D call. V lost 5 bases to trimming and J lost 2 bases, with 10 bases between them. CDR1 is MDHEN and CDR2 is SYDVKM in the germline V gene. This CDR3 contains 13 residues. CDR3 sequence reads: CASSPPPAYEQYF. As DNA, the CDR3 is TGTGCCAGCAGTCCCCCCCCAGCCTACGAGCAGTACTTC.

Many counts were recorded for this clonotype. The chain is built from TRBV12-3 or TRBV12-4 and TRBJ1-1; no clear D gene. Between the trimmed V and J ends, which lost 2 bases and 0 bases, there was a span of 10 bases. The CDR3 has 15 residues. CDR3 in amino acids: CASSLRSALNTEAFF. As DNA, the CDR3 is TGTGCCAGCAGTTTAAGGTCAGCCCTGAACACTGAAGCTTTCTTT.

This clonotype occurred many times. This chain links TRBV28 with TRBJ1-5; D might be TRBD1 (6 bases). This CDR3 has 15 residues. The V gene lost 2 bases and the J gene lost 0 bases, with 8 bases spanning the gap. CDR1 and CDR2 from the germline V gene are MDHEN and SYDVKM. CDR3 amino acids: CASSLQGSSNQPQHF. The CDR3 DNA sequence: TGTGCCAGCAGTTTACAGGGGTCTAGCAATCAGCCCCAGCATTTT. Based on the CDR3 plus reference TRBV28 and TRBJ1-5, the full variable domain is DVKVTQSSRYLVKRTGEKVFLECVQDMDHENMFWYRQDPGLGLRLIYFSYDVKMKEKGDIPEGYSVSREKKERFSLILESASTNQTSMYLCASSLQGSSNQPQHFGDGTRLSIL.

This clonotype has only a few counts. The CDR3 loop is CASRFTGTSGYTF. The DNA for the CDR3 is TGTGCCAGCAGATTCACAGGGACCAGTGGCTACACCTTC. J is TRBJ1-2 and V is TRBV27; the D gene is possibly TRBD1 (6 bases). CDR1 is MNHEY and CDR2 is SMNVEV in the germline V gene (reference sequence). The germline V and J ends were trimmed by 6 bases and 7 bases, with 15 bases remaining between them. The CDR3 length is 13 residues.

In its sample, this clonotype was seen many times. The rearrangement uses TRBV6-5 and TRBJ2-7; weak D call: TRBD1 (5 bases). Deletions cut 0 bases from V and 0 bases from J, with 9 bases between. CDR3 length: 15 residues. Germline assignment: CDR1 MNHEY and CDR2 SVGAGI. CDR3 sequence reads: CASSYSDSSSYEQYF. The CDR3 DNA is TGTGCCAGCAGTTACTCAGACAGTAGCTCCTACGAGCAGTACTTC.

V usage is TRBV6-8 and J usage is TRBJ2-5; TRBD1 matches at 8 bases. The CDR3 has 15 residues. Germline V gives CDR1 MNHGY, CDR2 SAAAGT. V trimming: 6 bases; J trimming: 1 base; junction bases outside the gene matches: 7. DNA for the CDR3: TGTGCCAGCAGACAGGGGGTTCGTTGCCAAGAGACCCAGTACTTC. Its protein product is CASRQGVRCQETQYF.

The chain carries TRBV5-5 and TRBJ2-1; D is unresolved. V was shortened by 4 bases and J by 0 bases, with 14 bases between the two germline ends. In germline, CDR1 is SGHKS, CDR2 YYEKEE (reference sequence). This CDR3 has 16 residues. The CDR3, as DNA: TGTGCCAGCAGCGCCGGAGCCGCTACCTCCTACAATGAGCAGTTCTTC. Its translation is CASSAGAATSYNEQFF.